This T cell receptor (beta chain) is from a study of vaccination effects on CD4 cells after COVID-19. Across the whole study: A few convalescent patients gave early and late post-vaccination samples.

ViraFEST assay sequencing came after antigen-specific CD4+ T cells were expanded with viral peptide pools. Cultured cells yielded isolated CD4+ T cells after approximately nine days. From March to December 2020, the person had a SARS-CoV-2 infection that was confirmed by PCR. Vaccination of participants consisted of two doses of either the BNT162b2 or mRNA-1273 vaccine. Remarks on this clone: Its antigen is not known.

Assay: immunoSEQ multiplex PCR; the TCRdb copy retains only in-frame clones and omits some. Of roughly 15,000 clones in the sample, 60% to 85% were seen once. The CDR3 is made up of 13 amino acids. V lost 6 bases to trimming and J lost 12 bases, with 15 bases between them. The material was CD4+ T cells from PBMCs cultured with SARS-CoV-2 spike peptides, obtained after COVID-19 vaccination. The sequence was collected from a human donor who had a prior SARS-CoV-2 infection. The V and J genes are TRBV12-3 or TRBV12-4 and TRBJ2-6; tentatively, D is TRBD2 (5 bases). This CDR3 reads CASRAESSRVLTF. In DNA, the CDR3 is TGTGCCAGCAGAGCGGAGTCCAGCCGCGTCCTGACTTTC.